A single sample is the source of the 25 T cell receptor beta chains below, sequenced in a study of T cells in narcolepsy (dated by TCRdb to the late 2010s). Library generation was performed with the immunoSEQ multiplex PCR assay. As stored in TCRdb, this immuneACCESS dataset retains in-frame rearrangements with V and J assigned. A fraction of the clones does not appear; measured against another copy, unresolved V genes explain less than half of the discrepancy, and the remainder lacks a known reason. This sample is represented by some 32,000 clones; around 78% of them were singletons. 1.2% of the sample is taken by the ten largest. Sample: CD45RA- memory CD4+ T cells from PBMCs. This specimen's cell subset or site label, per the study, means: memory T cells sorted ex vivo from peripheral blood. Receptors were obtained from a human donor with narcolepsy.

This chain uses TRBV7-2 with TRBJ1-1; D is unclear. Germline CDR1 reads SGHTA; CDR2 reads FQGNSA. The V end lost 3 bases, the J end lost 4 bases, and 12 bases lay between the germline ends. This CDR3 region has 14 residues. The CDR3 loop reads CASSLGRVGTEAFF. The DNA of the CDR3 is TGTGCCAGCAGCTTGGGAAGGGTTGGCACTGAAGCTTTCTTT.

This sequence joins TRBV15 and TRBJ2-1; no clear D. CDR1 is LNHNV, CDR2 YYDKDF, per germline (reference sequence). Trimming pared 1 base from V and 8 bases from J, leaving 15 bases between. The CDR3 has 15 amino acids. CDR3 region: CATSRVNHRVDEQFF. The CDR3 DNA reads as TGTGCCACCAGCAGAGTAAACCACCGAGTCGATGAGCAGTTCTTC.

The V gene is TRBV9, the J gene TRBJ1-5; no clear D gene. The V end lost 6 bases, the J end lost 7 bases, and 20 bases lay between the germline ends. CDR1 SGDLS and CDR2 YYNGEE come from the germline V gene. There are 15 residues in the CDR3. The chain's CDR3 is CASTLGRGIKQPQHF. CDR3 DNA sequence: TGTGCCAGCACGTTGGGCAGAGGGATCAAGCAGCCCCAGCATTTT. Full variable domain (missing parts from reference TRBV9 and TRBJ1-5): DSGVTQTPKHLITATGQRVTLRCSPRSGDLSVYWYQQSLDQGLQFLIQYYNGEERAKGNILERFSAQQFPDLHSELNLSSLELGDSALYFCASTLGRGIKQPQHFGDGTRLSIL.

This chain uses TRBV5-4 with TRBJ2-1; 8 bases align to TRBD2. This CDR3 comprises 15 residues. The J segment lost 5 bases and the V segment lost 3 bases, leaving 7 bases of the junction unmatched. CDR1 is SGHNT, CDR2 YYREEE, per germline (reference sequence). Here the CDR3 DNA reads TGTGCCAGCAGCTCCACTAGCGGCTTCCACAATGAGCAGTTCTTC. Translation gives CASSSTSGFHNEQFF.

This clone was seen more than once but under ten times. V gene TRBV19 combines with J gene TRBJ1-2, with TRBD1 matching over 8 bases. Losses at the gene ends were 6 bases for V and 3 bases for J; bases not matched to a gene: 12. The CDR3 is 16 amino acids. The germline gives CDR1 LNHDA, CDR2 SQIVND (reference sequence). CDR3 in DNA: TGTGCCAGTAGCAAATTCGCAGGGGGCGCTTACTATGGCTACACCTTC. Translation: CASSKFAGGAYYGYTF.

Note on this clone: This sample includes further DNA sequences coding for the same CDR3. The CDR3 nucleotides are TGTGCCATCAGTGGGACAGGGTATGGCTACACCTTC. Translated: CAISGTGYGYTF. The V call is TRBV10-3, the J call TRBJ1-2; 8 positions agree with TRBD1. Germline values: CDR1 ENHRY, CDR2 SYGVKD. The CDR3 spans 12 residues. The V gene end was trimmed by 4 bases and the J gene end by 5 bases; junction bases not matched to a gene: 0.

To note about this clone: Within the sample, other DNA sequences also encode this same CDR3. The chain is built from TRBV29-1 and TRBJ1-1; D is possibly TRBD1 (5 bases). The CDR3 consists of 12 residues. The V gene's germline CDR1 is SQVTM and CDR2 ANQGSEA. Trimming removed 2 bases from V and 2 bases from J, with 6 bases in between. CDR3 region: CSVEQGNTEAFF. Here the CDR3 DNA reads TGCAGCGTTGAACAGGGAAACACTGAAGCTTTCTTT.

CDR3 residues: CASRSWGMNTEAFF. The CDR3 DNA reads as TGTGCCAGCAGATCCTGGGGAATGAACACTGAAGCTTTCTTT. The chain employs TRBV4-2 and TRBJ1-1; no clear D gene. The V gene lost 6 bases and the J gene lost 0 bases, with 11 bases spanning the gap. Germline values: CDR1 LGHNA, CDR2 YNFKEQ. This CDR3 has 14 residues.

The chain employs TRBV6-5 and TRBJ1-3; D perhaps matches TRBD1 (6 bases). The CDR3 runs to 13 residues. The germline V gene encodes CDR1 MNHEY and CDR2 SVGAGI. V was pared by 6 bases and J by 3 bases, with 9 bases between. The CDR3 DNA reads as TGTGCCAGCAGACAGGGAGGTGGAAACACCATATATTTT. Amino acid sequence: CASRQGGGNTIYF.

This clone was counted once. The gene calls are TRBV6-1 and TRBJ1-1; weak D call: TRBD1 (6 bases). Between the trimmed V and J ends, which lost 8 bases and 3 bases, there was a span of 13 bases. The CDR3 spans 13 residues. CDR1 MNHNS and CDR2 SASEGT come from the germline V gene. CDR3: CASRQDHDTEAFF. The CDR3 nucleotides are TGTGCCAGCCGACAGGATCACGACACTGAAGCTTTCTTT.

Written as DNA, the CDR3 is TGTGCCAGCAGTCTCACAGGGCTGCGAAATGAAAAACTGTTTTTT. This translates into CASSLTGLRNEKLFF. The V and J genes are TRBV27 and TRBJ1-4; tentative D call: TRBD1 (6 bases). This CDR3 spans 15 amino acids. V shed 5 bases and J shed 5 bases, with 15 bases lying between them. Germline V gives CDR1 MNHEY, CDR2 SMNVEV (reference sequence).

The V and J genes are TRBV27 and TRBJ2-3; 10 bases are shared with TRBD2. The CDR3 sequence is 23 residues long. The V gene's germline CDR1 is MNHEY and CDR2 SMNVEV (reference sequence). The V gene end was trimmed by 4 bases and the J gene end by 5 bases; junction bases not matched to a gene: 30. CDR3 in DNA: TGTGCCAGCAGTTCCTCAATAGACACACAGGATAGCGGGAGGTGGGGGCTGGTAGATACGCAGTATTTT. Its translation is CASSSSIDTQDSGRWGLVDTQYF.

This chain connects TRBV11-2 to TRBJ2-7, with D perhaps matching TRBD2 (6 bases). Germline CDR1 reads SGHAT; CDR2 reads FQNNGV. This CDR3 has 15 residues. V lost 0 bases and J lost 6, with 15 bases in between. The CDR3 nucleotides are TGTGCCAGCAGCTTAGAGGGGGTCGGCGGGGTCGAGCAGTACTTC. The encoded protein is CASSLEGVGGVEQYF.

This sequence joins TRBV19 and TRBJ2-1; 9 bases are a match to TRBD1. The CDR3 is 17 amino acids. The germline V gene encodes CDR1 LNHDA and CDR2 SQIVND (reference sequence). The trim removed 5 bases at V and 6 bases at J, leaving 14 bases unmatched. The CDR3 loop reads CASSFGQGMIGGNEQFF. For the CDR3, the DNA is TGTGCCAGTAGTTTCGGACAGGGGATGATAGGCGGCAATGAGCAGTTCTTC.

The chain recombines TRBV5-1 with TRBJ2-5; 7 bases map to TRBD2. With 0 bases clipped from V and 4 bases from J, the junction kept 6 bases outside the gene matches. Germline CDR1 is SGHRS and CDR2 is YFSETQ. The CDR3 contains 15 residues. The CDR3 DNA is TGCGCCAGCAGCTTGGCCAGTGGCGGGGGAGAGACCCAGTACTTC. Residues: CASSLASGGGETQYF.

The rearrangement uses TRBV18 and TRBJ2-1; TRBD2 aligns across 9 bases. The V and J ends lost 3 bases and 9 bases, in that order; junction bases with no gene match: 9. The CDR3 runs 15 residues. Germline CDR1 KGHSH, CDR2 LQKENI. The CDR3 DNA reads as TGTGCCAGCTCACCGCGGCCTAGCGGGATTGGTGAGCAGTTCTTC. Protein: CASSPRPSGIGEQFF.

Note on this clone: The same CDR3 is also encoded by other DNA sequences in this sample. The CDR3 DNA follows: TGTGCCAGCAGCTTAGGGAGCTCCTACAATGAGCAGTTCTTC. The encoded protein is CASSLGSSYNEQFF. The genes are TRBV11-3 and TRBJ2-1; the D is unclear. V was shortened by 1 base and J by 0 bases, with 4 bases between the two germline ends. CDR1 is SGHNT, CDR2 YENEEA, per germline. The CDR3 is made up of 14 amino acids.

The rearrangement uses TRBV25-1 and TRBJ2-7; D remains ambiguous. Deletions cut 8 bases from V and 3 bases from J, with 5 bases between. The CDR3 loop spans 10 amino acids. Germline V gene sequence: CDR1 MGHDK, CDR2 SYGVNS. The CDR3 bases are TGTGCCAGCGGTTACTACGAGCAGTACTTC. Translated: CASGYYEQYF.

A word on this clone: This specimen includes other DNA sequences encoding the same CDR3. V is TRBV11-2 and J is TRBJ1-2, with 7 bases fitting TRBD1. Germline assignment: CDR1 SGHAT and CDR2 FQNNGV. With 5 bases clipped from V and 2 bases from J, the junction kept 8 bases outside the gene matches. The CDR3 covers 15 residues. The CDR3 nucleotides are TGTGCCAGCAGCCTAAGACAGGGACCCAACTATGGCTACACCTTC. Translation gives CASSLRQGPNYGYTF. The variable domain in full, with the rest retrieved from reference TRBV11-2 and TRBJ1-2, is EAGVAQSPRYKIIEKRQSVAFWCNPISGHATLYWYQQILGQGPKLLIQFQNNGVVDDSQLPKDRFSAERLKGVDSTLKIQPAKLEDSAVYLCASSLRQGPNYGYTFGSGTRLTVV.

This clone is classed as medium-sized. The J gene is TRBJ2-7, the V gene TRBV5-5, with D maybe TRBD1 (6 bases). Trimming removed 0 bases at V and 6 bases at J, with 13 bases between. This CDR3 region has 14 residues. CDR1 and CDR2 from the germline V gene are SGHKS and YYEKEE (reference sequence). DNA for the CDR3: TGTGCCAGCAGCTTGGACAGGGTAAATGGCGAGCAGTACTTC. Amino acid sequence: CASSLDRVNGEQYF.

DNA of the CDR3: TGTGCCAGCAGGACAGGCGACGGAAACACCATATATTTT. Amino acids: CASRTGDGNTIYF. V and J are TRBV6-5 and TRBJ1-3; TRBD1 is a possible D gene (6 bases). The CDR3 runs to 13 residues. Trimming cost V 6 bases and J 4 bases, with 10 bases left between them. The germline V gene has CDR1 MNHEY and CDR2 SVGAGI.

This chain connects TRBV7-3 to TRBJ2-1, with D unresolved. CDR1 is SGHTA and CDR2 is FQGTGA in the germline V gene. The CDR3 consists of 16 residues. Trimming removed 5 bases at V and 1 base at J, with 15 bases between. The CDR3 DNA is TGTGCCAGCAGCCCCAACAAGGGAAGGTCCTACAATGAGCAGTTCTTC. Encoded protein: CASSPNKGRSYNEQFF.

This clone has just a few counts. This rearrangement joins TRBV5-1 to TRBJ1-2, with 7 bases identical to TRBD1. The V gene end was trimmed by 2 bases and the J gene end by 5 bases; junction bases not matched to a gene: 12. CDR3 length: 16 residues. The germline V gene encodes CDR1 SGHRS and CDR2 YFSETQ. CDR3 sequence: CASSLDRDRGFYGYTF. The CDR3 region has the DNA TGCGCCAGCAGCTTAGATAGGGACAGAGGATTTTATGGCTACACCTTC.

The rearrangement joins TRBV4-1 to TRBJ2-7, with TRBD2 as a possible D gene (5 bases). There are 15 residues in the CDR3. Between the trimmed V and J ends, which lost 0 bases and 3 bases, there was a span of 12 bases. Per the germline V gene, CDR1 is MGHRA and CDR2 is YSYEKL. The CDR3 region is CASSQETGVYYEQYF. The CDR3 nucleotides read TGCGCCAGCAGCCAAGAAACCGGGGTTTACTACGAGCAGTACTTC.

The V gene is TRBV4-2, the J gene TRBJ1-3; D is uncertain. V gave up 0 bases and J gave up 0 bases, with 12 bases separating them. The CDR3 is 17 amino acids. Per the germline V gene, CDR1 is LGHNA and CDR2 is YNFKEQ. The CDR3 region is CASSQDRRDLSGNTIYF. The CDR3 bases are TGTGCCAGCAGCCAAGATCGGCGGGATCTCTCTGGAAACACCATATATTTT.